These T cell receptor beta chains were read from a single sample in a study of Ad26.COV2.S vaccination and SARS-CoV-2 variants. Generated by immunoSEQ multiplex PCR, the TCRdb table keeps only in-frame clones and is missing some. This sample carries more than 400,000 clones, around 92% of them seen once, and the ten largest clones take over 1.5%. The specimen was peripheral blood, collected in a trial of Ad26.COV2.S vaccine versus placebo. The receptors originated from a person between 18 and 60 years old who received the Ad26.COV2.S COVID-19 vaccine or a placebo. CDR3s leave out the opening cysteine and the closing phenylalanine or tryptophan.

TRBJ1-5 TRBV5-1 ASSLVGGVDQPQH
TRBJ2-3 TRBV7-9 ASSLEGEDTQY
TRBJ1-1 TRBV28 ASTPHSALLTNTEAF
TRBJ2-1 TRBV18 ASSPPSSPYNEQF
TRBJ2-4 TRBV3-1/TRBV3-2 ASYEGQGASKNIQY
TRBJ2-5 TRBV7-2 ASSLVNEETQY
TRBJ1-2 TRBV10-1 ASTRSGQKNYGYT
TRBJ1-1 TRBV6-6 ASSYSLGWANTEAF
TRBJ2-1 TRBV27 ASSDISGGYNEQF
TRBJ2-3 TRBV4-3 ASSHLTGRFGTDTQY
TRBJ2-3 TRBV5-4 ASSPSGGRTDTQY
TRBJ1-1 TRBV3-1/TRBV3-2 ASSHWTGRPEAF
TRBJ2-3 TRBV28 ASSQVPPLAAVTDTQY
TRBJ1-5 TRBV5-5 ASSFEVSNQPQH
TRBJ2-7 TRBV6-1 ASSEYVWRGTANYEQY
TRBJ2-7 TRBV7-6 ASSLGGPSYEQY
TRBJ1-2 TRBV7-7 ASSLEGQGLSGYT
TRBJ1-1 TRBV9 ASSASRDRGRAF
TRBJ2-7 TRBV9 ASSDSNYEQY
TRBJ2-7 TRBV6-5 ASTSGPEVGEQY
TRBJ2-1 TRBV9 ASSIRTGGFNYNEQF
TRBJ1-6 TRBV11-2 ASSLDQSSYNSPLH
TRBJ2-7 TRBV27 ASSTGQGRYEQY
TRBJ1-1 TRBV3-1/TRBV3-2 ASSNPATEAF
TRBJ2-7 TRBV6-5 ASSYFDRGSYEQY
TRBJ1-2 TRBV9 ASSPRTGALYGYT
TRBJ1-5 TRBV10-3 AISDANGNQPQH
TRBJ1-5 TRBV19 ASSIVAGVKQPQH
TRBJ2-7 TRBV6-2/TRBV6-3 ASSYGTGGDEQY
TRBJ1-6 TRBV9 ASSPQPRNSPLH
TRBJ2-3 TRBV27 ASSLRLAATDTQY
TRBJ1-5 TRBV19 ASSPLQGFGNQPQH
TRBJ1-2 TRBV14 ASSQQSGANYGYT
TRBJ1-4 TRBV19 ASSTTALGFEKLF
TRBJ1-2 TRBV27 ASSLSPGRGYGYT
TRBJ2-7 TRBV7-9 ASTPGLAGDSYEQY
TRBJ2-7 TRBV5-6 ASSGRGQTYEQY
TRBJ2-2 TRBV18 ASSPLPPTGSPTGELF
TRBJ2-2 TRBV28 ASSFYRNTGELF
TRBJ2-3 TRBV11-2 ASSYQPGALLDTQY
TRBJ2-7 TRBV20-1 SARGLDGQY